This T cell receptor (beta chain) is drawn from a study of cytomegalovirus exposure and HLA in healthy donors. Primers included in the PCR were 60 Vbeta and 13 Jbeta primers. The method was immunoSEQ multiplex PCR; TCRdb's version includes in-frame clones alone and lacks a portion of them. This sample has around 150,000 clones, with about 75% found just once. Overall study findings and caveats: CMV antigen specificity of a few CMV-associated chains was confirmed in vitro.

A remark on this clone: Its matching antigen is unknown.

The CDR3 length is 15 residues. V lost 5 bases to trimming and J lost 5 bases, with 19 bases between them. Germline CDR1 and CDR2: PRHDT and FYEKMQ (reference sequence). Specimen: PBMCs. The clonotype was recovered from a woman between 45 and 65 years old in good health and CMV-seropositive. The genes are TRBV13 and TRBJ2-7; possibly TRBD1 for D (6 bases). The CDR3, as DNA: TGTGCCAGCAGCCCTCGAAGTATGGGGGCCCACGAGCAGTACTTC. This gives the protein CASSPRSMGAHEQYF.